A selection of T cell receptor beta chains follows, all from one sample in a study of blood T cell repertoires in COVID-19. The table came from immunoSEQ multiplex PCR; TCRdb's copy has only in-frame clones and leaves some out. The sample has around 37,000 clones, around 90% seen once; the top ten hold just under 2%. Sample: peripheral blood. The receptors come from a man aged 45-65 years with active or convalescent COVID-19. The CDR3 runs from the conserved cysteine through the conserved F or W.

V gene: TRBV2
J gene: TRBJ2-7
CDR3 length: 15
CDR3 protein: CASSGDRAASYEQYF

V gene: TRBV5-6
J gene: TRBJ2-3
CDR3 length: 13
CDR3 protein: CASSFFAGDTQYF

V gene: TRBV11-3
J gene: TRBJ2-7
CDR3 length: 15
CDR3 protein: CASSPGPLDYYEQYF

V gene: TRBV7-7
J gene: TRBJ2-5
CDR3 length: 13
CDR3 protein: CASSSGQGETQYF

V gene: TRBV5-1
J gene: TRBJ2-1
CDR3 length: 17
CDR3 protein: CASSLWGDQGGYNEQFF

V gene: TRBV30
J gene: TRBJ2-7
CDR3 length: 17
CDR3 protein: CAWSVKFGAAYSYEQYF

V gene: TRBV28
J gene: TRBJ2-7
CDR3 length: 15
CDR3 protein: CASSLLGQGSYEQYF

V gene: TRBV5-4
J gene: TRBJ1-2
CDR3 length: 13
CDR3 protein: CASSRDRQYGYTF

V gene: TRBV5-8
J gene: TRBJ2-2
CDR3 length: 14
CDR3 protein: CASSRDRNTGELFF

V gene: TRBV5-4
J gene: TRBJ1-2
CDR3 length: 13
CDR3 protein: CASSFDRGDGYTF

V gene: TRBV4-3
J gene: TRBJ1-1
CDR3 length: 17
CDR3 protein: CASSQLRLLGMNTEAFF

V gene: TRBV4-1
J gene: TRBJ1-5
CDR3 length: 17
CDR3 protein: CASSQGWWTDVFQPQHF

V gene: TRBV11-3
J gene: TRBJ1-1
CDR3 length: 13
CDR3 protein: CASSDRVSTEAFF

V gene: TRBV6-5
J gene: TRBJ1-1
CDR3 length: 14
CDR3 protein: CASSPTGGGFGAFF

V gene: TRBV14
J gene: TRBJ2-3
CDR3 length: 15
CDR3 protein: CASSARTSVTDTQYF

V gene: TRBV11-2
J gene: TRBJ2-1
CDR3 length: 15
CDR3 protein: CASSSLGVSYNEQFF

V gene: TRBV24-1
J gene: TRBJ2-1
CDR3 length: 16
CDR3 protein: CATSDFRGRGGNEQFF

V gene: TRBV5-1
J gene: TRBJ2-5
CDR3 length: 16
CDR3 protein: CASSLGRGDPQETQYF

V gene: TRBV5-1
J gene: TRBJ2-7
CDR3 length: 15
CDR3 protein: CASSTGTSGYAEQYF

V gene: TRBV10-1
J gene: TRBJ2-3
CDR3 length: 15
CDR3 protein: CASSESGLAEDTQYF

V gene: TRBV10-3
J gene: TRBJ1-2
CDR3 length: 12
CDR3 protein: CAIRDRGDGYTF

V gene: TRBV28
J gene: TRBJ2-1
CDR3 length: 13
CDR3 protein: CASRYRANNEQFF

V gene: TRBV19
J gene: TRBJ2-3
CDR3 length: 16
CDR3 protein: CASSIEGTVASDTQYF

V gene: TRBV5-4
J gene: TRBJ2-7
CDR3 length: 14
CDR3 protein: CASSFAPSSGEQYF

V gene: TRBV7-6
J gene: TRBJ2-2
CDR3 length: 11
CDR3 protein: CASNENGELFF

V gene: TRBV28
J gene: TRBJ1-6
CDR3 length: 15
CDR3 protein: CASSLRGRGNSPLHF

V gene: TRBV14
J gene: TRBJ2-1
CDR3 length: 13
CDR3 protein: CASSQGVYNEQFF

V gene: TRBV5-1
J gene: TRBJ2-7
CDR3 length: 15
CDR3 protein: CASSLGQGTTYEQYF

V gene: TRBV9
J gene: TRBJ2-6
CDR3 length: 17
CDR3 protein: CASSAGLAGAGANVLTF

V gene: TRBV6-1
J gene: TRBJ1-2
CDR3 length: 17
CDR3 protein: CASSDAYPGHANYGYTF

V gene: TRBV6-5
J gene: TRBJ1-6
CDR3 length: 16
CDR3 protein: CASSYRLKGLNSPLHF

V gene: TRBV16
J gene: TRBJ1-5
CDR3 length: 15
CDR3 protein: CASSQREEGNQPQHF

V gene: TRBV18
J gene: TRBJ2-7
CDR3 length: 14
CDR3 protein: CASSPWTGAYEQYF

V gene: TRBV29-1
J gene: TRBJ2-5
CDR3 length: 14
CDR3 protein: CSVEGGQGLKTQYF

V gene: TRBV27
J gene: TRBJ2-7
CDR3 length: 14
CDR3 protein: CASSFWTPTYEQYF

V gene: TRBV30
J gene: TRBJ2-1
CDR3 length: 14
CDR3 protein: CAWKGAGSYNEQFF

V gene: TRBV6-5
J gene: TRBJ2-7
CDR3 length: 15
CDR3 protein: CASNLRQGTAYEQYF

V gene: TRBV28
J gene: TRBJ2-7
CDR3 length: 15
CDR3 protein: CASSLRRDHSYEQYF

V gene: TRBV10-3
J gene: TRBJ2-5
CDR3 length: 11
CDR3 protein: CAVGGEETQYF

V gene: TRBV28
J gene: TRBJ1-5
CDR3 length: 15
CDR3 protein: CASSLSFRGDQPQHF

V gene: TRBV5-4
J gene: TRBJ2-1
CDR3 length: 16
CDR3 protein: CASSSGGTSGSNEQFF

V gene: TRBV5-6
J gene: TRBJ2-1
CDR3 length: 16
CDR3 protein: CASSSGGSSWHNEQFF